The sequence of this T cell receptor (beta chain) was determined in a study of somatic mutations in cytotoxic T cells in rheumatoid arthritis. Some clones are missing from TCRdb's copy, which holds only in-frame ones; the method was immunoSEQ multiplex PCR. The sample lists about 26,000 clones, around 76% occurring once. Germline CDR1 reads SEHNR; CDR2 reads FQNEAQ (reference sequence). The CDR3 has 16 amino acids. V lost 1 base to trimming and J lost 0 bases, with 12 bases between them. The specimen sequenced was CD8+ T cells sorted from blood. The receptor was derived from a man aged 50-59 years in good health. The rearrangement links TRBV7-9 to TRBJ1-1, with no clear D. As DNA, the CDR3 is TGTGCCAGCAGCTTAGGAGGAGGCAGTCTGAACACTGAAGCTTTCTTT. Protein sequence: CASSLGGGSLNTEAFF.